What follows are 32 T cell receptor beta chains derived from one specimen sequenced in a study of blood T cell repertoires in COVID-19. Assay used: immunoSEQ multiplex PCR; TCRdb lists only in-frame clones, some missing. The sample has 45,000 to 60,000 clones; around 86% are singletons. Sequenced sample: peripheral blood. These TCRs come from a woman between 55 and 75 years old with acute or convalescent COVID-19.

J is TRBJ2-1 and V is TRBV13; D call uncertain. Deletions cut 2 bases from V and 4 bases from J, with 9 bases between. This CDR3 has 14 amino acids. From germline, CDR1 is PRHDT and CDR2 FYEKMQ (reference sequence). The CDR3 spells CASSLRWAYNEQFF. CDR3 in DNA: TGTGCCAGCAGCTTAAGATGGGCTTACAATGAGCAGTTCTTC.

CDR3 coding DNA: TGCGCCAGCAGCCCGGAGTTGGTGAGAGGGTATGGCTACACCTTC. This codes for CASSPELVRGYGYTF. The chain has TRBV4-1 and TRBJ1-2; no reliable D call. This CDR3 spans 15 amino acids. V lost 4 bases, J lost 5 bases, and 17 bases lay in between. Germline-derived CDR1 and CDR2 are MGHRA and YSYEKL.

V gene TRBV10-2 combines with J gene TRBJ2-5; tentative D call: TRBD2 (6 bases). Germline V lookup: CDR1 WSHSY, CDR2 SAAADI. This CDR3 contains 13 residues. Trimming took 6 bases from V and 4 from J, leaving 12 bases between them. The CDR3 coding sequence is TGCGCCAGCAGCCTCATGGGAGGAGAGACCCAGTACTTC. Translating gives CASSLMGGETQYF.

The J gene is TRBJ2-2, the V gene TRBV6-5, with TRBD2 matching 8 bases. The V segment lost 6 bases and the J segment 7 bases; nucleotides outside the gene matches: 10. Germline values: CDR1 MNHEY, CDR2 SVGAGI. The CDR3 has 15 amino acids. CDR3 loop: CASRPPGGRIGELFF. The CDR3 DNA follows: TGTGCCAGCAGACCACCGGGGGGGCGTATCGGGGAGCTGTTTTTT.

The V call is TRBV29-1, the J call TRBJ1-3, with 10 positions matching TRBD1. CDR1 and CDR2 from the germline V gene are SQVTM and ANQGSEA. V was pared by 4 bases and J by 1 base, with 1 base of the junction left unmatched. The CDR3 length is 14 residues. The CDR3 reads CSVGTGGSGNTIYF. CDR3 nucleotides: TGCAGCGTTGGGACAGGGGGGTCTGGAAACACCATATATTTT.

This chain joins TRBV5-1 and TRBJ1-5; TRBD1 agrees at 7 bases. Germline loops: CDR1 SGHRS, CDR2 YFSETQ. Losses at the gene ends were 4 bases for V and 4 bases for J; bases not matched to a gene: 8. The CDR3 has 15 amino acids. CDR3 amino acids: CASSPRTGVNQPQHF. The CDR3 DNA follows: TGCGCCAGCAGCCCCCGGACAGGCGTAAATCAGCCCCAGCATTTT. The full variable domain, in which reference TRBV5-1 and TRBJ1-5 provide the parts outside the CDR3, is KAGVTQTPRYLIKTRGQQVTLSCSPISGHRSVSWYQQTPGQGLQFLFEYFSETQRNKGNFPGRFSGRQFSNSRSEMNVSTLELGDSALYLCASSPRTGVNQPQHFGDGTRLSIL.

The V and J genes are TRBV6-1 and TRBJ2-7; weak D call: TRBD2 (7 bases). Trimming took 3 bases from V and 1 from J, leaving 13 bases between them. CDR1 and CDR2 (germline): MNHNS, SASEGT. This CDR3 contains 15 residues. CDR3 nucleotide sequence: TGTGCCAGCAGTGACGGCGGGGGCGGTTCCTACGAGCAGTACTTC. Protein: CASSDGGGGSYEQYF.

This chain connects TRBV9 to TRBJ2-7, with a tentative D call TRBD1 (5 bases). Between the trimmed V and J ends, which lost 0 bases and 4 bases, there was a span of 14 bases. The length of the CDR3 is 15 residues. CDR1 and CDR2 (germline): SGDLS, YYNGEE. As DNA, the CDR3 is TGTGCCAGCAGCGTAGACCCTTCAGGGAAGTACGAGCAGTACTTC. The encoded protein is CASSVDPSGKYEQYF.

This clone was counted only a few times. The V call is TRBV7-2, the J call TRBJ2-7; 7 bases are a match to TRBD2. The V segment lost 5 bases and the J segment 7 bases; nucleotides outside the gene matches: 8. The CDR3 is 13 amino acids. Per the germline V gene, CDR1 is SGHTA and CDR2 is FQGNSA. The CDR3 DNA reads TGTGCCAGCAGCGACCCCGGGACTAAGGAGCAGTACTTC. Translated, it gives CASSDPGTKEQYF. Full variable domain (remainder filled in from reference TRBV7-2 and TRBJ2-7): GAGVSQSPSNKVTEKGKDVELRCDPISGHTALYWYRQSLGQGLEFLIYFQGNSAPDKSGLPSDRFSAERTGGSVSTLTIQRTQQEDSAVYLCASSDPGTKEQYFGPGTRLTVT.

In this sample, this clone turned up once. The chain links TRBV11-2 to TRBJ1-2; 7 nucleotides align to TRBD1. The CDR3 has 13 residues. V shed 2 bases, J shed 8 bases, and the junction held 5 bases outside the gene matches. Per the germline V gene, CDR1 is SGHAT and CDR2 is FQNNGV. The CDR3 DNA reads TGTGCCAGCAGCTTAAGGGGGCCGGGAGGCTACACCTTC. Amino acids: CASSLRGPGGYTF. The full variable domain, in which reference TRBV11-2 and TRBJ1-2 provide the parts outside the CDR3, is EAGVAQSPRYKIIEKRQSVAFWCNPISGHATLYWYQQILGQGPKLLIQFQNNGVVDDSQLPKDRFSAERLKGVDSTLKIQPAKLEDSAVYLCASSLRGPGGYTFGSGTRLTVV.

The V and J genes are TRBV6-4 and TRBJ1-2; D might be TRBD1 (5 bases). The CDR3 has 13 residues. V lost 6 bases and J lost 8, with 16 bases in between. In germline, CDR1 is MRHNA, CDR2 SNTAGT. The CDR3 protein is CASRPGPGEGYTF. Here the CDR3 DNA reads TGTGCCAGCAGACCGGGACCGGGGGAGGGCTACACCTTC.

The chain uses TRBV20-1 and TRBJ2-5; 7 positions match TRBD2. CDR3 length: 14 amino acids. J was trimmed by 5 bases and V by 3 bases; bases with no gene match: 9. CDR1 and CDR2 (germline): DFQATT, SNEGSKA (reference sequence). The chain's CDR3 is CSASVSGFMETQYF. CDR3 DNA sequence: TGCAGTGCTAGTGTTAGCGGGTTTATGGAGACCCAGTACTTC.

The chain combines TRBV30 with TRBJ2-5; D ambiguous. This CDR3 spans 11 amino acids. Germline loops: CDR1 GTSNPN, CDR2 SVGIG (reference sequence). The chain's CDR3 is CAYDIQETQYF. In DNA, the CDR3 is TGTGCTTACGACATCCAAGAGACCCAGTACTTC.

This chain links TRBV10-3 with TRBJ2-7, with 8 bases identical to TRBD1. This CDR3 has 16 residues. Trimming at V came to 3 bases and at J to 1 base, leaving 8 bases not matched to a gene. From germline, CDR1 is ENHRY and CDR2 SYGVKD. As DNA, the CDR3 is TGTGCCATCAGTGACACGGGACAGGCTAATTCCTACGAGCAGTACTTC. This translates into CAISDTGQANSYEQYF.

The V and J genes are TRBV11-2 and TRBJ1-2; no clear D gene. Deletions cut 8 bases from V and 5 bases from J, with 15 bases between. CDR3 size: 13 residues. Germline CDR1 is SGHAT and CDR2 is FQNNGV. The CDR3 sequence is CASQRGLEYGYTF. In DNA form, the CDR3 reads TGTGCCAGCCAGCGTGGTCTAGAGTATGGCTACACCTTC.

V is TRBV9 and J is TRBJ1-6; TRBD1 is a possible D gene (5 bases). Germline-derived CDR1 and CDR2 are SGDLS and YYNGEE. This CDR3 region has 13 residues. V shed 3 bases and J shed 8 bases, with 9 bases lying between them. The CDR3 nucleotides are TGTGCCAGCAGCGGGGGAGGGGATTCACCCCTCCACTTT. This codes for CASSGGGDSPLHF.

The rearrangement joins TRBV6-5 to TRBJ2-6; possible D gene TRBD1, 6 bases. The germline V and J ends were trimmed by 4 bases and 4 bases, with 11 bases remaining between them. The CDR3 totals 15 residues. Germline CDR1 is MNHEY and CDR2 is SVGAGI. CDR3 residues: CASSSQGSGANVLTF. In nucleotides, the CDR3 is TGTGCCAGCAGTTCCCAGGGGTCAGGGGCCAACGTCCTGACTTTC.

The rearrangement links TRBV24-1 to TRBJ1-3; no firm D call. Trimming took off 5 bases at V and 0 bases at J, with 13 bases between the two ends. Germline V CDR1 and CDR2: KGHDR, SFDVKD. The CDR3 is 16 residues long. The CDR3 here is CATSVLGVSSGNTIYF. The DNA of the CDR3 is TGTGCCACCAGTGTCCTAGGCGTATCCTCTGGAAACACCATATATTTT.

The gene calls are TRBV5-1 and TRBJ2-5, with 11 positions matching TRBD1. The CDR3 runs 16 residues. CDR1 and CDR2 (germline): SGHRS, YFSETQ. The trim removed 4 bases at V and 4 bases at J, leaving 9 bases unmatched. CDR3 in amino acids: CASSLGRTGGTETQYF. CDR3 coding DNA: TGCGCCAGCAGCCTTGGACGGACAGGGGGCACAGAGACCCAGTACTTC. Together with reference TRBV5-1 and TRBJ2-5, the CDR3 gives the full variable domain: KAGVTQTPRYLIKTRGQQVTLSCSPISGHRSVSWYQQTPGQGLQFLFEYFSETQRNKGNFPGRFSGRQFSNSRSEMNVSTLELGDSALYLCASSLGRTGGTETQYFGPGTRLLVL.

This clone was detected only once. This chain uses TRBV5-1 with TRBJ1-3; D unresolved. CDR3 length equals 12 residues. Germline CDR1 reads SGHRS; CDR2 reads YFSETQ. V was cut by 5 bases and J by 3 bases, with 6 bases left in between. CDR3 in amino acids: CASSTDGNTIYF. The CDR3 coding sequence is TGCGCCAGCAGTACTGATGGAAACACCATATATTTT.

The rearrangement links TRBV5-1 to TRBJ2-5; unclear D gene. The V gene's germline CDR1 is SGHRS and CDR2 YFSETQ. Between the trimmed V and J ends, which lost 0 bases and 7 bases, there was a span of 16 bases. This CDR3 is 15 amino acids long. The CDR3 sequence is CASSLEQRPSRTQYF. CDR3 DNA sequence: TGCGCCAGCAGCTTGGAACAGAGACCATCACGGACCCAGTACTTC.

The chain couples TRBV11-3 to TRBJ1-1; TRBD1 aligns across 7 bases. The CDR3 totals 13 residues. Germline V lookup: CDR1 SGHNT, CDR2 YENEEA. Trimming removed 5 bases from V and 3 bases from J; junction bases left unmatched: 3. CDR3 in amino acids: CASSRDSHTEAFF. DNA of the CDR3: TGTGCCAGCAGCCGGGACAGCCACACTGAAGCTTTCTTT.

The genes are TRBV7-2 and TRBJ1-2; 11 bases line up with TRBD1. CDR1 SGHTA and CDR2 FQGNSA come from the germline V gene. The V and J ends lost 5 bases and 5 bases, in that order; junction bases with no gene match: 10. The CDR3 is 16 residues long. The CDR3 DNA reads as TGTGCCAGCAGCGCCCGAGGACAGGGGGCCTCTTATGGCTACACCTTC. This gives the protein CASSARGQGASYGYTF.

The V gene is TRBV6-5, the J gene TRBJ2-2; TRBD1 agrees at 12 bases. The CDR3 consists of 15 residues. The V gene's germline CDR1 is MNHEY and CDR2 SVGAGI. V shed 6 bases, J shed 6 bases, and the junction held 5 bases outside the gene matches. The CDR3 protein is CASRRDRGRPGELFF. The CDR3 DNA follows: TGTGCCAGCAGAAGGGACAGGGGGCGCCCCGGGGAGCTGTTTTTT.

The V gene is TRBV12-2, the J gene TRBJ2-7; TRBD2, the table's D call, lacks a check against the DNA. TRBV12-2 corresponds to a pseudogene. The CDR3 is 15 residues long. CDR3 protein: CAASLLTSGLFEQYF. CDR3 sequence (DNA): TGTGCGGCCTCGCTTTTAACTAGCGGCCTATTTGAGCAGTACTTC.

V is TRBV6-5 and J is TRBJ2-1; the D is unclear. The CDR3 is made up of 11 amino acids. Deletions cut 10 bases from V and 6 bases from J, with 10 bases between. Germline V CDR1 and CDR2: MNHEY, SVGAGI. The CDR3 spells CATTSVNEQFF. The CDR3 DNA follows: TGTGCCACCACCTCAGTCAATGAGCAGTTCTTC.

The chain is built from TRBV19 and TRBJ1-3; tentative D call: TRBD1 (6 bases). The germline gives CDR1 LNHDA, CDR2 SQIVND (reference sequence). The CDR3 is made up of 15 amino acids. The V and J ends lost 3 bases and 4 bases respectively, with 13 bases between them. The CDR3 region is CASSISGGPGNTIYF. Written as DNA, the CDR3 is TGTGCCAGTAGTATTTCCGGGGGGCCAGGAAACACCATATATTTT.

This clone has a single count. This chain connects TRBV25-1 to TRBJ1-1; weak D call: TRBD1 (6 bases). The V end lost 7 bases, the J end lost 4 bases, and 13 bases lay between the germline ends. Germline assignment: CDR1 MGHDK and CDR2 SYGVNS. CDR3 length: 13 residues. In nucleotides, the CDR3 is TGTGCCAGCACAGGGGCTATGGGCACTGAAGCTTTCTTT. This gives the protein CASTGAMGTEAFF.

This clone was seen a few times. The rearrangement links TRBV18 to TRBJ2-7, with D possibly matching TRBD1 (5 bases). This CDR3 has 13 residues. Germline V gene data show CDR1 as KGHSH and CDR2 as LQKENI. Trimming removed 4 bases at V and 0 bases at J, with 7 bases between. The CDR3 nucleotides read TGTGCCAGCTCACAGGGGCTCTCCTACGAGCAGTACTTC. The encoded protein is CASSQGLSYEQYF.

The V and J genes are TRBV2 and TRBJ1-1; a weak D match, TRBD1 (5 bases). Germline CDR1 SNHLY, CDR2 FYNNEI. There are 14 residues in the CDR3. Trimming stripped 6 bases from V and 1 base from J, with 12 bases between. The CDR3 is CASSPGGPNTEAFF. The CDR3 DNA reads TGTGCCAGCAGCCCGGGGGGACCGAACACTGAAGCTTTCTTT.

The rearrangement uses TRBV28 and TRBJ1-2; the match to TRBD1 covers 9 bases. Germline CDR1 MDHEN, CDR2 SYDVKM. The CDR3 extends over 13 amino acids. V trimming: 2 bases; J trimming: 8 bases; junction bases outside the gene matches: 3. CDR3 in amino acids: CASSLGTGLGYTF. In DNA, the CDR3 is TGTGCCAGCAGTTTAGGGACAGGGTTGGGCTACACCTTC.

In DNA, the CDR3 is TGTGCCAGCAGCCCGAGACTAGCGGGGGCCGGGGAGCTGTTTTTT. This gives the protein CASSPRLAGAGELFF. The chain recombines TRBV7-2 with TRBJ2-2; 12 bases match TRBD2. Unmatched junction bases numbered 4, after V lost 5 bases and J lost 6 bases. CDR1 is SGHTA and CDR2 is FQGNSA in the germline V gene. The CDR3 runs to 15 residues. Supplemented by reference TRBV7-2 and TRBJ2-2, the full variable domain reads GAGVSQSPSNKVTEKGKDVELRCDPISGHTALYWYRQSLGQGLEFLIYFQGNSAPDKSGLPSDRFSAERTGGSVSTLTIQRTQQEDSAVYLCASSPRLAGAGELFFGEGSRLTVL.